This TCR beta chain appears in the sequencing data of a study of T cell repertoires in cytomegalovirus infection. Trimming removed 3 bases from V and 0 bases from J, with 9 bases in between. From germline, CDR1 is MNHEY and CDR2 SMNVEV (reference sequence). CDR3 length: 16 residues. MiXCR was run by TCRdb on the reads, yielding one entry per CDR3 protein. The sample comprises some 800,000 distinct CDR3 sequences, approximately 32% of which are singletons, and around 13% rests with the top ten. This clonotype was found a few times. What it recognizes is unknown. V is TRBV27 and J is TRBJ1-6; D gene unclear. The sequence was obtained from a human donor in good health (CMV status not recorded). Some clones in this sample may be carry-over from other donors' samples. The input for sequencing was cultured CD8+ T cells from PBMCs, taken from culture after CMV antigen stimulation. CDR3 loop: CASSFLRSSYNSPLHF. The DNA for the CDR3 is TGTGCCAGCAGTTTTTTACGGAGCTCCTATAATTCACCCCTCCACTTT.